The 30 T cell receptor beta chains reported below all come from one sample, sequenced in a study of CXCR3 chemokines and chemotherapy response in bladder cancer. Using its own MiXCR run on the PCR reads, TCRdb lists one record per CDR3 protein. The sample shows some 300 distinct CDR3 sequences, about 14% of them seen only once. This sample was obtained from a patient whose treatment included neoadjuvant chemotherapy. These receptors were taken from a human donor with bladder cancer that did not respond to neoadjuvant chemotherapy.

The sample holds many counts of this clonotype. In DNA, the CDR3 is TGTGCCAGCAGCTATTCGGGGAATAGCAATCAGCCCCAGCATTTT. Translation: CASSYSGNSNQPQHF. The chain combines TRBV7-9 with TRBJ1-5; no definite D call. The V end was cut by 4 bases, the J end by 0 bases, with 10 bases between. Per germline, CDR1 SEHNR and CDR2 FQNEAQ (reference sequence). The CDR3 length is 15 residues. Full variable domain (remainder filled in from reference TRBV7-9 and TRBJ1-5): DTGVSQNPRHKITKRGQNVTFRCDPISEHNRLYWYRQTLGQGPEFLTYFQNEAQLEKSRLLSDRFSAERPKGSFSTLEIQRTEQGDSAMYLCASSYSGNSNQPQHFGDGTRLSIL.

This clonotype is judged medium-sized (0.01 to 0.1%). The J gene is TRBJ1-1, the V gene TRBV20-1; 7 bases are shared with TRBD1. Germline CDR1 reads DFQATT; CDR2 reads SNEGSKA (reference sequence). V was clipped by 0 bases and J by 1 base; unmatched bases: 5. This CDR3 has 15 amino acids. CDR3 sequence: CSARDYRTGNTEAFF. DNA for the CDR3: TGCAGTGCTAGAGACTACCGGACAGGGAACACTGAAGCTTTCTTT.

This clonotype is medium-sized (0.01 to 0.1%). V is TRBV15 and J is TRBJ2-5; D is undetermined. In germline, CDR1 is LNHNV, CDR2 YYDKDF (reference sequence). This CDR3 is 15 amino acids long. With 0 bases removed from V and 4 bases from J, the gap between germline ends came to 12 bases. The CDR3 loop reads CATSRDRPVRETQYF. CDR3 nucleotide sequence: TGTGCCACCAGCAGAGATCGCCCGGTCCGAGAGACCCAGTACTTC.

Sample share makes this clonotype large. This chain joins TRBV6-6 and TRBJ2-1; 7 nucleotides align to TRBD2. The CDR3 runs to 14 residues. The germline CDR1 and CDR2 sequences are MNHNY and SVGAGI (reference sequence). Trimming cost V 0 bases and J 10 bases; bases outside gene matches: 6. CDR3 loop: CASSYSGGSGEQFF. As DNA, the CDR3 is TGTGCCAGCAGTTACTCGGGAGGGTCAGGGGAGCAGTTCTTC.

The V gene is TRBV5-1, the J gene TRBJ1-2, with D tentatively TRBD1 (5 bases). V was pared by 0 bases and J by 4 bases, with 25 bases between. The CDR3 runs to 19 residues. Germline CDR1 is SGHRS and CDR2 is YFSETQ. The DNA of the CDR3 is TGCGCCAGCAGCTTGGTCCATCAGGGTTCTCCTTCGCGTAGCTATGGCTACACCTTC. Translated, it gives CASSLVHQGSPSRSYGYTF.

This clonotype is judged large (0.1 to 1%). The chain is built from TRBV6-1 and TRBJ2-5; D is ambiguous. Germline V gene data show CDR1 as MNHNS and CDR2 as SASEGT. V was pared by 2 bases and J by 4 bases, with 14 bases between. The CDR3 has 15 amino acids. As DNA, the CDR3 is TGTGCCAGCAGTGAACAGGCGGTTTTAACAGAGACCCAGTACTTC. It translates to CASSEQAVLTETQYF.

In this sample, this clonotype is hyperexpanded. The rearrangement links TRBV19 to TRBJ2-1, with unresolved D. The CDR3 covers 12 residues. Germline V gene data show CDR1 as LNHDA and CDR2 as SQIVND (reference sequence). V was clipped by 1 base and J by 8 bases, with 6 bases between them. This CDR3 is CASSIGVYEQFF. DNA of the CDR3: TGTGCCAGTAGTATAGGGGTTTATGAGCAGTTCTTC.

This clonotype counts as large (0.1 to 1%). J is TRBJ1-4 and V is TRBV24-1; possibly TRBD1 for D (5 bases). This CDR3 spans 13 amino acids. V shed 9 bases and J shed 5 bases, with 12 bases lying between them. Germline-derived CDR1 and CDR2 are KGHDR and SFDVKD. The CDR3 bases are TGTGCCACCCTCCAACAGGTCAATGAAAAACTGTTTTTT. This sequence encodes CATLQQVNEKLFF.

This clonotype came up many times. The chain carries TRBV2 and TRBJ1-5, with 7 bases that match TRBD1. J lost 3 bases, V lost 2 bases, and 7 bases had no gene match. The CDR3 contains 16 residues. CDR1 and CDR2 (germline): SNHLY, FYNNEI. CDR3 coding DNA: TGTGCCAGCAGTGAAATCGGGGACAGACTCAATCAGCCCCAGCATTTT. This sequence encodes CASSEIGDRLNQPQHF.

CDR3 protein: CASSLRISGGSYEQYF. Here the CDR3 DNA reads TGTGCCAGCAGCTTGCGAATTAGCGGGGGGTCCTACGAGCAGTACTTC. The chain uses TRBV7-9 and TRBJ2-7, with TRBD2 matching 10 bases. The CDR3 sequence is 16 residues long. Trimming cost V 3 bases and J 1 base; bases outside gene matches: 6. CDR1 and CDR2 (germline): SEHNR, FQNEAQ (reference sequence).

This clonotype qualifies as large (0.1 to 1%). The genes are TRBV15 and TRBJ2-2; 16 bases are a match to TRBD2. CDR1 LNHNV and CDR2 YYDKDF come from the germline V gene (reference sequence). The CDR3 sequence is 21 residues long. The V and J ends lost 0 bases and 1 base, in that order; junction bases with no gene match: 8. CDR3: CATSRERTGTSGGENTGELFF. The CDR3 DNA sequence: TGTGCCACCAGCAGAGAGAGAACTGGGACTAGCGGGGGGGAGAACACCGGGGAGCTGTTTTTT.

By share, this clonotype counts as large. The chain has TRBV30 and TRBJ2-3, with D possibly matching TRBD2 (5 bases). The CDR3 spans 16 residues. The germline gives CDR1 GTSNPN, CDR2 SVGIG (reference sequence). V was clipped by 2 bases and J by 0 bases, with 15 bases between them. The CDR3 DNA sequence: TGTGCCTGGAGTCTATGGAGCGGAGGTAGCACAGATACGCAGTATTTT. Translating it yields CAWSLWSGGSTDTQYF.

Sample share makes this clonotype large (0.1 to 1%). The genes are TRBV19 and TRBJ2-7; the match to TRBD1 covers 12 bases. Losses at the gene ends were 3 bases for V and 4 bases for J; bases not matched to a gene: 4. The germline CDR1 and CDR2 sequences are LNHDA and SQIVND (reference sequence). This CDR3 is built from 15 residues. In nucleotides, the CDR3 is TGTGCCAGTAGTATGGGGACAGGGGGCTCTTACGAGCAGTACTTC. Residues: CASSMGTGGSYEQYF.

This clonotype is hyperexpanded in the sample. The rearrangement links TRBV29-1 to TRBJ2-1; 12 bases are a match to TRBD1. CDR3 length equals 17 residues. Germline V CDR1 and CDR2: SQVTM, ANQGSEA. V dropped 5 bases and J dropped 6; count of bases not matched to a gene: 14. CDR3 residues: CSVTGQGARVGGNEQFF. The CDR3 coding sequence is TGCAGCGTTACGGGACAGGGGGCAAGGGTTGGCGGCAATGAGCAGTTCTTC.

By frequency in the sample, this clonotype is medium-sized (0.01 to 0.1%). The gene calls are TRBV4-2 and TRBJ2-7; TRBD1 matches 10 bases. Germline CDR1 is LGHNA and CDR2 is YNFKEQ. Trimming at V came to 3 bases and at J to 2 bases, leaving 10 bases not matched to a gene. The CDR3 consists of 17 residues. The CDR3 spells CASSQRGGDRGTYEQYF. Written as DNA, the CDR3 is TGTGCCAGCAGCCAGAGGGGCGGGGACAGGGGCACCTACGAGCAGTACTTC.

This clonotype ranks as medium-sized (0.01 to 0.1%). CDR3 amino acids: CATSRDWASGNTIYF. DNA of the CDR3: TGTGCCACCAGCAGAGATTGGGCCTCTGGAAACACCATATATTTT. The rearrangement uses TRBV15 and TRBJ1-3; D gene unclear. V dropped 0 bases and J dropped 0 bases, with 6 bases sitting between them. The CDR3 length is 15 residues. CDR1 LNHNV and CDR2 YYDKDF come from the germline V gene (reference sequence).

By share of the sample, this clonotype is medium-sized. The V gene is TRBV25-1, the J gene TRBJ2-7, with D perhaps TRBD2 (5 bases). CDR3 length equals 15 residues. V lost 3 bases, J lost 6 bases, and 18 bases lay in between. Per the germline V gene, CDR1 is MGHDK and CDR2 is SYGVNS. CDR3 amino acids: CASSDYGERWGEQYF. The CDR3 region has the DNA TGTGCCAGCAGTGACTACGGGGAAAGGTGGGGCGAGCAGTACTTC.

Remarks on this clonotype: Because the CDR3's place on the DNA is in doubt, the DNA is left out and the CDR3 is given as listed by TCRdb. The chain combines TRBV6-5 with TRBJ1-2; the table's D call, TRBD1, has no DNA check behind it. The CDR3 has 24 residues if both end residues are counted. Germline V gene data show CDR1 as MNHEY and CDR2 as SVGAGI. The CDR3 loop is CASSLLGQYNEQFFGPGTSHGYTF.

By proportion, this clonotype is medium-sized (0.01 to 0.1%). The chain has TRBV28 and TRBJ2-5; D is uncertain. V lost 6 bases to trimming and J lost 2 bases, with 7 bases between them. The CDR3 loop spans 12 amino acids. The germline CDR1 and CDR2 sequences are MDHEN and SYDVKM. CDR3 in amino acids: CASRRPQETQYF. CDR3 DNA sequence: TGTGCCAGCAGGCGACCACAAGAGACCCAGTACTTC.

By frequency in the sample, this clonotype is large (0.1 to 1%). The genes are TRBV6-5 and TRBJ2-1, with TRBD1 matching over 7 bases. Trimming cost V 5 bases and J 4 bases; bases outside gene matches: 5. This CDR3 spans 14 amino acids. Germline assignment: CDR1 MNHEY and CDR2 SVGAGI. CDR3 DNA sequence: TGTGCCAGCAGTCTCCTGGGACAGTACAATGAGCAGTTCTTC. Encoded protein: CASSLLGQYNEQFF.

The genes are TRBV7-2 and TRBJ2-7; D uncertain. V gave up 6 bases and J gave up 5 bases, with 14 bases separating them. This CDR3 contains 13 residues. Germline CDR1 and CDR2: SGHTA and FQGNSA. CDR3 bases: TGTGCCAGCAGGCGACAATCCCCCGACGAGCAGTACTTC. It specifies CASRRQSPDEQYF.

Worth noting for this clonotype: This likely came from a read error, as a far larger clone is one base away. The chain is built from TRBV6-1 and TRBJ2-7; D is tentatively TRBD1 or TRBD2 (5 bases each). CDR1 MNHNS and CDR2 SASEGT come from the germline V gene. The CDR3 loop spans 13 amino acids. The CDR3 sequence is CATGTGPSHGFTF. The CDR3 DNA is TGTGCCACCGGCACGGGGCCCAGTCATGGCTTCACCTTC.

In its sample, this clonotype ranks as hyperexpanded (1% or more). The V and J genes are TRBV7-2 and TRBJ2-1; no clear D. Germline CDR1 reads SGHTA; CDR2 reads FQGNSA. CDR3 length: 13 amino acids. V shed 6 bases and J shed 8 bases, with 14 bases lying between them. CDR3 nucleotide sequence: TGTGCCAGCAGGCGACAATCCCCCGATGAGCAGTTCTTC. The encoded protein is CASRRQSPDEQFF.

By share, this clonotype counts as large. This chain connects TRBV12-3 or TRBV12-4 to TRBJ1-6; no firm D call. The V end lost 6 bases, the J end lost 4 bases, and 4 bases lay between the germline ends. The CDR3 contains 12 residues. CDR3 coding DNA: TGTGCCAGCAGCGAATATAATTCACCCCTCCACTTT. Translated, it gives CASSEYNSPLHF.

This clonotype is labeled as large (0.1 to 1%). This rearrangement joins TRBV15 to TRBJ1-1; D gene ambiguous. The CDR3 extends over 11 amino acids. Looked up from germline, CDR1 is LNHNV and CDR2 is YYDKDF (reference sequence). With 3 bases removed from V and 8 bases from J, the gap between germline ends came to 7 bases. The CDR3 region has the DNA TGTGCCACCAGCAGCCAGACAGAAGCTTTCTTT. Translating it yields CATSSQTEAFF.

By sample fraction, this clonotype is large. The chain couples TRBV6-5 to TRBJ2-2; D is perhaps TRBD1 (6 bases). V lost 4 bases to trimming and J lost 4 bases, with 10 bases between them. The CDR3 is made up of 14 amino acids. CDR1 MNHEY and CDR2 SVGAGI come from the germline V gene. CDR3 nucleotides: TGTGCCAGCAGTTCCGGACAGATCACCGGGGAGCTGTTTTTT. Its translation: CASSSGQITGELFF.

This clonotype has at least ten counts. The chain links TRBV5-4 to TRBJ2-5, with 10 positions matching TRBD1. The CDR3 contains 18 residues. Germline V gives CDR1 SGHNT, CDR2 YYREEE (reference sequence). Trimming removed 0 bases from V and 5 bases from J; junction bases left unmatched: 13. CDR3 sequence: CASSLGGARDRGSETQYF. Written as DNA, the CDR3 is TGTGCCAGCAGCTTGGGAGGAGCCCGGGACAGGGGATCGGAGACCCAGTACTTC.

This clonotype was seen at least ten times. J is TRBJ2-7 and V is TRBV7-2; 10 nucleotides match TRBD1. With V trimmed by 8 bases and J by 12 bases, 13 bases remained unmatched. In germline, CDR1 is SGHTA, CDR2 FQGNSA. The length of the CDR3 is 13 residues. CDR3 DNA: TGTGCCAGCGGCATGGCCGGGACAGGGGCGGCGTACTTC. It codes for CASGMAGTGAAYF.

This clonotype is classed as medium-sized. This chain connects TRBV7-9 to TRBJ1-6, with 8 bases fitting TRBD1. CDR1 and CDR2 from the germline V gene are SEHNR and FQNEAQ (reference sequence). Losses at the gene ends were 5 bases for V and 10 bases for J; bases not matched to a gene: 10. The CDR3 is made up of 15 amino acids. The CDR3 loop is CASSTDRVLESPLHF. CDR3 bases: TGTGCCAGCAGCACGGACAGGGTCCTGGAGTCACCCCTCCACTTT.

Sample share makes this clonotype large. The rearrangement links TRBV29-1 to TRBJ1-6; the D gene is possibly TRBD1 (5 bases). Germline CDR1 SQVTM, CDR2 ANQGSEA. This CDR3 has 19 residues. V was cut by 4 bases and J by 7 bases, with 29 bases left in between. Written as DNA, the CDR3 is TGCAGCGTTGCTATTTGGGGCAGGGAAGTTGTCGGGGCCAATTCACCCCTCCACTTT. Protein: CSVAIWGREVVGANSPLHF.